This T cell receptor (beta chain) derives from a study of T cells in Graves' hyperthyroidism and ophthalmopathy. Study-level information: Once the initial diagnosis was made, peripheral blood was obtained before any treatment.

The germline CDR1 and CDR2 sequences are MNHNS and SASEGT. The CDR3 consists of 17 residues. J was trimmed by 4 bases and V by 6 bases; bases with no gene match: 13. Whole-study results and caveats: Stable hyperthyroidism and ophthalmopathy were separated using 13 V-J signatures. Most expanded thyroid clonotypes above 0.001 also appeared in blood.

This clonotype has ten or more counts. Its specificity is not known. Newly diagnosed hyperthyroidism patients aged 18 to 65 years had disease lasting under 2 months. Amplified TCR beta CDR3 regions came from RNA transcripts. Carried out on the TCR CDR3, a first-round RT-PCR used the HTBI primer set. TCRdb analysed the multiplex PCR reads with MiXCR anew, one entry per CDR3 protein. Here the sample spans about 350,000 distinct CDR3 sequences, approximately 19% being singletons. The sample taken for sequencing was blood. The chain joins TRBV6-1 to TRBJ2-2, with TRBD1 matching over 8 bases. This clonotype originated in a woman in her late teens or twenties with Graves' hyperthyroidism. CDR3 coding DNA: TGTGCCAGCAGCCGGACAGGGATTGTTCGCGGCACCGGGGAGCTGTTTTTT. It codes for CASSRTGIVRGTGELFF.